The entry below describes one TCR beta chain. In the original analysis: Reference gene primers were amplified, and this amplification served to estimate nucleated cell counts. The data were produced by immunoSEQ multiplex PCR, yet TCRdb's version contains in-frame clones alone and is incomplete. The DNA gave D and trimming, while V, J and clone size come from that table. The repertoire consists of about 130,000 clones, with 84% occurring once and the leading ten covering 10% to 15%. This CDR3 is 12 amino acids long. The germline gives CDR1 KGHDR, CDR2 SFDVKD. Trimming stripped 2 bases from V and 5 bases from J, with 5 bases between. This entry comes from a study of blood T cell repertoires in COVID-19. About the study: The United States, Italy and Spain provided the acute and convalescent COVID-19 samples. PBMCs, B-cell-depleted T cells, or T cells were the source of the cDNA or gDNA that made up the material.

The source of this sequence is an older woman with acute or convalescent COVID-19. What was sequenced was peripheral blood. The chain recombines TRBV24-1 with TRBJ2-5, with a possible D match to TRBD2 (5 bases). CDR3 sequence reads: CATSDSGETQYF. The CDR3 DNA is TGTGCCACCAGTGATTCGGGGGAGACCCAGTACTTC.